This T cell receptor (beta chain) was identified during a study of Ad26.COV2.S vaccination and SARS-CoV-2 variants. Whole-study findings and limits: Vaccine recipients surpassed placebo recipients in spike-specific TCR breadth. Breadth of non-spike TCRs did not differ between vaccinees and placebo recipients.

The sample's treatment: some 20 received Ad26.COV2.S at low or high dose, single or two shots; 5 received placebo; per-sample allocation not given. Sampling happened 63 days after the first vaccine or placebo injection. An adult of 18-55 years in Boston served as donor. Spike of the Wuhan-strain SARS-CoV-2 was expressed by an Ad26 vector, which formed the vaccine. Concerning this clone: Its antigen is not known.

V was pared by 3 bases and J by 5 bases, with 10 bases of the junction left unmatched. The V gene's germline CDR1 is MDHEN and CDR2 SYDVKM. The CDR3 covers 16 residues. Clones were sequenced by immunoSEQ multiplex PCR, and TCRdb holds only the in-frame ones, with some missing. The repertoire includes about 430,000 clones, 90% of them detected once, and 9% to 15% sits in the top ten. The V call is TRBV28, the J call TRBJ2-3; 8 nucleotides agree with TRBD2. Sequences were derived from peripheral blood, sampled in a trial of Ad26.COV2.S vaccine versus placebo. The sequence was collected from a person between 18 and 60 years old who received the Ad26.COV2.S COVID-19 vaccine or a placebo. The CDR3 region is CASSLVLGGAVDTQYF. The CDR3 nucleotides are TGTGCCAGCAGTTTGGTTCTCGGGGGGGCGGTAGATACGCAGTATTTT.